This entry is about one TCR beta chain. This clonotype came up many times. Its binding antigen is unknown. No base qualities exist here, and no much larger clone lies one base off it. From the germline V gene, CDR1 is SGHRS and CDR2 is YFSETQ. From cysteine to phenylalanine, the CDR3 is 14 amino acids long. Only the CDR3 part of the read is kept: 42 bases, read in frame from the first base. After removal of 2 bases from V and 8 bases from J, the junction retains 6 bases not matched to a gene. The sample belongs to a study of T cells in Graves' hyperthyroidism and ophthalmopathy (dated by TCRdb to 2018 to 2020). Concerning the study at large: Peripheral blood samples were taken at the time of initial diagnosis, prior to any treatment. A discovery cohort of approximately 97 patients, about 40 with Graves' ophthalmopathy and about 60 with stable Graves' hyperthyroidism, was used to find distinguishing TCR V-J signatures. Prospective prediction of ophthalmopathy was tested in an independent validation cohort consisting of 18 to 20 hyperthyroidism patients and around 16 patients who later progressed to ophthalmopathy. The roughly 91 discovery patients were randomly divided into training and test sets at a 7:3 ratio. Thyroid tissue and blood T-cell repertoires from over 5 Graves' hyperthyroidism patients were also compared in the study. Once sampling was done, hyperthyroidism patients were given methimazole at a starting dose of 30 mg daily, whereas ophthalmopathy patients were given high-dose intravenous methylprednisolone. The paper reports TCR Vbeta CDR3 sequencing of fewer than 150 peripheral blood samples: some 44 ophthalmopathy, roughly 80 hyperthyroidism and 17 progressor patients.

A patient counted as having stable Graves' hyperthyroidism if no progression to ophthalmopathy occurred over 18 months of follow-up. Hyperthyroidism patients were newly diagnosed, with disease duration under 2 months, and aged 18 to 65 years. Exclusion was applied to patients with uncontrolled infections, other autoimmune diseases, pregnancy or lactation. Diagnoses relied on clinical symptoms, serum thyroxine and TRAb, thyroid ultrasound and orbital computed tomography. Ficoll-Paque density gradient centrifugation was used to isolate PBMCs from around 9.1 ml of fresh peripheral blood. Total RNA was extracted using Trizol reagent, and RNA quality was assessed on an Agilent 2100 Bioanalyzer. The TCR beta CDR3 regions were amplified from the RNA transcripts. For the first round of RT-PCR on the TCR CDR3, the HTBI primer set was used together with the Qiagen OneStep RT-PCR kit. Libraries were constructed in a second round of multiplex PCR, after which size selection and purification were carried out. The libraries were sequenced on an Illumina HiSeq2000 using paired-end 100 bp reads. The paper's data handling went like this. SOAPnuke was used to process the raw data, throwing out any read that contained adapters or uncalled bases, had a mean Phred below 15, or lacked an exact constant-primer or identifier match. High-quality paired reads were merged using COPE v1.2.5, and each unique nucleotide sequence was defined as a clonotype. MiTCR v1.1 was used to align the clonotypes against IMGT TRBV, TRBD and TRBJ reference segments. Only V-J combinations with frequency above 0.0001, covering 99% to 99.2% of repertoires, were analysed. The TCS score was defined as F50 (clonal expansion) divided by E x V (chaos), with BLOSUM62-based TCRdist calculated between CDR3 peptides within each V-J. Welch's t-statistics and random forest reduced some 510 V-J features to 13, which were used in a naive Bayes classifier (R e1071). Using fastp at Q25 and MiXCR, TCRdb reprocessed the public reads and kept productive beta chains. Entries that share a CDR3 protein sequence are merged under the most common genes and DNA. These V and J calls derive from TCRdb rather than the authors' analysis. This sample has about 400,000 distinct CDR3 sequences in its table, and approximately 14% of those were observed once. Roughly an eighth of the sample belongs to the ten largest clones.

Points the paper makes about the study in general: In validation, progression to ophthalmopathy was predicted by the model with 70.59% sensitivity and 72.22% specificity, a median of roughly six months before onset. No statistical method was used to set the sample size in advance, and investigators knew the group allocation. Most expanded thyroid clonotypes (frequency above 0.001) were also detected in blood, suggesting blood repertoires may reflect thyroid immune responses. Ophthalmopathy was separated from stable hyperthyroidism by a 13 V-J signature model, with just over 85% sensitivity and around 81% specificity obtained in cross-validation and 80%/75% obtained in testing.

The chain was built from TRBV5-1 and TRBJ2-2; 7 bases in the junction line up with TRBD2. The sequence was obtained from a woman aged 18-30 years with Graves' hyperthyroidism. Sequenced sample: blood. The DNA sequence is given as TGCGCCAGCAGCTTAACGGGAGGCTCGGGGGAGCTGTTTTTT. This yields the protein CASSLTGGSGELFF.